This TCR beta chain was obtained from a study of T-cell reconstitution after alpha-beta-depleted transplantation in children. General study points: Approximately two months post-transplant, alpha-beta T cells reportedly originated from several hundred expanded graft clones.

About this clonotype: No antigen is known for it.

Preparation of the TCRbeta library used unique molecular identifiers. TCRdb independently ran MiXCR on the PCR reads; one entry per CDR3 protein. The sample holds a few hundred thousand distinct CDR3 sequences, approximately 20% seen once. V gave up 6 bases and J gave up 4 bases; unmatched junction bases: 10. Germline CDR1 is DFQATT and CDR2 is SNEGSKA (reference sequence). CDR3 length equals 16 residues. The sample was PBMCs, mostly from graft donor cells, taken 180 days after TCRalphabeta/CD19-depleted stem cell transplant. The genes are TRBV20-1 and TRBJ2-7, with 15 bases identical to TRBD2. The TCR comes from a male patient younger than 18 who had a stem cell transplant for acute lymphoblastic leukemia, so the T cells may come from the graft donor. The CDR3 loop is CSAHAVGLAGGYEQYF. CDR3 DNA: TGCAGTGCCCACGCCGTGGGACTAGCGGGAGGTTACGAGCAGTACTTC.